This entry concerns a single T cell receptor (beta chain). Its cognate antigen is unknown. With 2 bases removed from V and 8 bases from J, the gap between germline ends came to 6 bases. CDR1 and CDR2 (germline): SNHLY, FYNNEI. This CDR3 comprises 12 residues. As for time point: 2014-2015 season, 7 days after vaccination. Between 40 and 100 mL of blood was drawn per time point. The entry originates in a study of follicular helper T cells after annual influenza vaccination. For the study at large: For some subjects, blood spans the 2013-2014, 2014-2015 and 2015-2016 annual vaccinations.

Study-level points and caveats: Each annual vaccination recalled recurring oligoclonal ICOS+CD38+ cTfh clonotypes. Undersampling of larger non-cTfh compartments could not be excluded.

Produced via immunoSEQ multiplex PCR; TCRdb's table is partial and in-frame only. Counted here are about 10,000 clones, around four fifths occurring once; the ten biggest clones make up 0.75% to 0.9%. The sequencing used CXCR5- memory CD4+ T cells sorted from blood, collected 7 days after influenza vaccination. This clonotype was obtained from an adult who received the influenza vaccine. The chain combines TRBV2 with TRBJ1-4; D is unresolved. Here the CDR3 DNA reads TGTGCCAGCAGTGAATTGGTAGAAAAACTGTTTTTT. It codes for CASSELVEKLFF.